This TCR beta chain was retrieved from a study of blood T cells in healthy people across ages. The overall study: About one barcoded beta molecule per two T cells was the capture yield of template switching. Study outcomes and limitations: A roughly linear fall in TCR beta diversity per million T cells was seen with increasing age.

V lost 5 bases to trimming and J lost 3 bases, with 14 bases between them. Germline V lookup: CDR1 SGHTA, CDR2 FQGNSA. The CDR3 length is 15 residues. Through a sample-barcoded 5' primer and a J-beta primer mix, a second PCR was run for roughly 7 to 11 cycles. MiXCR, applied by TCRdb to the 5' RACE reads, yields one record per CDR3 protein. The sample holds fewer than 900,000 distinct CDR3 sequences, roughly two fifths seen once. Concerning this clonotype itself: Its antigen is unknown.

The receptor was derived from a woman aged 60-75 years in good health. The source material was blood. This rearrangement joins TRBV7-2 to TRBJ1-5, with D possibly being TRBD1 (6 bases). The CDR3: CASSPQGAFNQPQHF. The DNA for the CDR3 is TGTGCCAGCAGCCCACAGGGAGCCTTCAATCAGCCCCAGCATTTT.